This TCR beta chain is from a study of blood T cell repertoires in COVID-19. Overall study context: T cells, B-cell-depleted T cells, or PBMCs provided the cDNA or gDNA that served as material.

The germline V gene has CDR1 LNHDA and CDR2 SQIVND (reference sequence). The CDR3 extends over 16 amino acids. The V end was cut by 6 bases, the J end by 0 bases, with 14 bases between. The method was immunoSEQ multiplex PCR; TCRdb's version includes in-frame clones alone and lacks a portion of them. The sample has about 220,000 clones; more than 65% are singletons. This clonotype was sampled from a man between 40 and 49 years old who had recovered from COVID-19. The material sequenced was peripheral blood. The chain recombines TRBV19 with TRBJ1-4, with D maybe TRBD1 (5 bases). The DNA of the CDR3 is TGTGCCAGTAGGACGACAGATTTTACAACTAATGAAAAACTGTTTTTT. Its protein product is CASRTTDFTTNEKLFF.